In this sample, the clone carrying this T cell receptor (beta chain) turned up a few times. The data belong to a study of molecular identifiers for immune sequencing clone quantification. Isolation of naive CD8 T cells was achieved by sorting on a CD8+CD4-CCR7+CD45RA+ phenotype. Trimming removed 3 bases at V and 5 bases at J, with 5 bases between. This CDR3 has 11 amino acids. Germline V gives CDR1 SQVTM, CDR2 ANQGSEA. The use of previously described methods and listed TCR primers produced the bulk TCR libraries. MiXCR, applied by TCRdb to the PCR reads, yields one record per CDR3 protein. The table includes 60,000 to 70,000 distinct CDR3 sequences, around 19% detected once.

Sequenced: naive CD8+ T cells from blood, with Jurkat cell RNA spiked in. Subset denoted: FACS-sorted CD8+CD4-CCR7+CD45RA+ naive T cells. The origin of this receptor is a human donor in good health. Some libraries in this study had Jurkat cell RNA spiked in. The chain has TRBV29-1 and TRBJ2-1; D gene ambiguous. Written as DNA, the CDR3 is TGCAGCGTTGACCGCCACAATGAGCAGTTCTTC. Amino acid sequence: CSVDRHNEQFF.